The 17 T cell receptor beta chains below come from one sample, sequenced in a study of blood T cell repertoires in COVID-19. Some clones are missing from TCRdb's copy, which holds only in-frame ones; the method was immunoSEQ multiplex PCR. Among around 140,000 clones, 80% were seen once, and the ten largest hold about 3.5%. Sequencing used peripheral blood. The origin of the receptors is a man between 65 and 85 years old who had recovered from COVID-19.

This rearrangement joins TRBV6-5 to TRBJ2-2; TRBD2 agrees at 10 bases. The CDR3 runs 15 residues. Germline CDR1 reads MNHEY; CDR2 reads SVGAGI. V gave up 4 bases and J gave up 6 bases; unmatched junction bases: 5. The DNA for the CDR3 is TGTGCCAGCAGTTCCCGACTAGCGGGCTCCGGGGAGCTGTTTTTT. This sequence encodes CASSSRLAGSGELFF.

The J gene is TRBJ2-7, the V gene TRBV29-1; TRBD2 agrees at 7 bases. V lost 8 bases and J lost 2; bases outside the gene matches: 9. The V gene's germline CDR1 is SQVTM and CDR2 ANQGSEA. The CDR3 length is 13 residues. CDR3 in amino acids: CSTGDGRAYEQYF. In DNA, the CDR3 is TGCAGCACTGGGGATGGGAGGGCCTACGAGCAGTACTTC.

This clone has just one count. V is TRBV9 and J is TRBJ2-2; D might be TRBD2 (5 bases). Germline-derived CDR1 and CDR2 are SGDLS and YYNGEE. The CDR3 runs to 15 residues. V shed 3 bases and J shed 5 bases, with 14 bases lying between them. The CDR3 DNA reads as TGTGCCAGCAGCGGGGCCTCGGGGTTTACCGGGGAGCTGTTTTTT. Protein sequence: CASSGASGFTGELFF.

The rearrangement joins TRBV30 to TRBJ2-7; 7 bases line up with TRBD1. From germline, CDR1 is GTSNPN and CDR2 SVGIG (reference sequence). This CDR3 has 14 residues. V trimming: 6 bases; J trimming: 3 bases; junction bases outside the gene matches: 11. CDR3 nucleotides: TGTGCCTGTTCAGGACAGGATCATCTCTACGAGCAGTACTTC. The encoded protein is CACSGQDHLYEQYF.

The CDR3 DNA is TGCGCCAGCAGCTTAAGACTAGCGGGAGACACAGATACGCAGTATTTT. It codes for CASSLRLAGDTDTQYF. This chain joins TRBV5-1 and TRBJ2-3; 12 bases map to TRBD2. The germline V gene encodes CDR1 SGHRS and CDR2 YFSETQ. The CDR3 is 16 residues long. Unmatched junction bases numbered 3, after V lost 2 bases and J lost 2 bases.

V usage is TRBV30 and J usage is TRBJ1-2; D might be TRBD1 (5 bases). The CDR3 length is 17 residues. V lost 2 bases, J lost 6 bases, and 25 bases lay in between. Per the germline V gene, CDR1 is GTSNPN and CDR2 is SVGIG (reference sequence). CDR3 protein: CAWSRPGRVYKVDGYTF. CDR3 in DNA: TGTGCCTGGAGTCGTCCAGGGAGGGTTTACAAGGTGGATGGCTACACCTTC.

The chain uses TRBV7-9 and TRBJ2-1; TRBD2 is a possible D gene (5 bases). The CDR3 consists of 13 residues. Per the germline V gene, CDR1 is SEHNR and CDR2 is FQNEAQ (reference sequence). Trimming left V 10 bases short and J 7 bases short, with 17 bases between. Here the CDR3 reads CATLWRARNEQFF. The CDR3 DNA reads as TGTGCCACCCTCTGGCGGGCCAGGAATGAGCAGTTCTTC. Supplemented by reference TRBV7-9 and TRBJ2-1, the full variable domain reads DTGVSQNPRHKITKRGQNVTFRCDPISEHNRLYWYRQTLGQGPEFLTYFQNEAQLEKSRLLSDRFSAERPKGSFSTLEIQRTEQGDSAMYLCATLWRARNEQFFGPGTRLTVL.

The V and J genes are TRBV18 and TRBJ1-2; D gene unclear. Germline V gives CDR1 KGHSH, CDR2 LQKENI. V was trimmed by 2 bases and J by 3 bases, leaving 7 bases between them. The CDR3 loop spans 13 amino acids. The CDR3 coding sequence is TGTGCCAGCTCACCAACGGTTGACTATGGCTACACCTTC. Amino acids: CASSPTVDYGYTF.

Turning to this clone: Other DNA variants within this sample encode the same CDR3. The chain uses TRBV29-1 and TRBJ1-2, with a possible D match to TRBD1 (5 bases). The germline V gene encodes CDR1 SQVTM and CDR2 ANQGSEA. The CDR3 consists of 11 residues. Trimming removed 6 bases at V and 4 bases at J, with 9 bases between. Here the CDR3 DNA reads TGCAGCGTATTCCAGGGCTATGGCTACACCTTC. Protein sequence: CSVFQGYGYTF.

This rearrangement joins TRBV19 to TRBJ2-2; D uncertain. CDR1 is LNHDA, CDR2 SQIVND, per germline (reference sequence). This CDR3 region has 18 residues. Trimming shortened V by 0 bases and J by 7 bases, and 21 bases separated the two germline ends. CDR3 sequence (DNA): TGTGCCAGTAGTATAGATCTATCTCCCCGCCGCCTAGTCGGGGAGCTGTTTTTT. Translation gives CASSIDLSPRRLVGELFF.

The CDR3 nucleotides read TGTGCCAGTAGCACAGGGTCGGCTAGCGGGAGGACTGAGCAGTTCTTC. Amino acids: CASSTGSASGRTEQFF. The chain combines TRBV19 with TRBJ2-1, with 11 bases identical to TRBD2. Trimming took 6 bases from V and 9 from J; bases not matched to a gene: 13. CDR3 length equals 16 residues. From germline, CDR1 is LNHDA and CDR2 SQIVND (reference sequence).

The genes are TRBV7-2 and TRBJ2-7; 12 nucleotides align to TRBD1. Germline V gene sequence: CDR1 SGHTA, CDR2 FQGNSA. The CDR3 runs to 14 residues. V trimming: 7 bases; J trimming: 4 bases; junction bases outside the gene matches: 5. CDR3 bases: TGTGCCAGCAACGTGGGACAGGGGGCTTACGAGCAGTACTTC. Protein: CASNVGQGAYEQYF.

The chain is built from TRBV29-1 and TRBJ1-1, with D uncertain. Between the trimmed V and J ends, which lost 7 bases and 3 bases, there was a span of 12 bases. Germline lookup yields CDR1 SQVTM and CDR2 ANQGSEA. The CDR3 is 12 residues long. This chain's CDR3 is CSASNTDTEAFF. The CDR3 DNA is TGCAGCGCTAGCAACACTGACACTGAAGCTTTCTTT.

This chain joins TRBV5-1 and TRBJ2-1, with 8 bases that match TRBD2. In germline, CDR1 is SGHRS, CDR2 YFSETQ. Trimming at V came to 6 bases and at J to 2 bases, leaving 4 bases not matched to a gene. The CDR3 extends over 14 amino acids. CDR3 DNA: TGCGCCAGCAACAGCGGGAGCGCCTACAATGAGCAGTTCTTC. The encoded protein is CASNSGSAYNEQFF.

The chain carries TRBV12-5 and TRBJ2-1; weak D call: TRBD2 (7 bases). CDR3 size: 19 residues. V lost 0 bases, J lost 2 bases, and 20 bases lay in between. The germline CDR1 and CDR2 sequences are LGHNT and FRNRAP. CDR3: CASGLVGGGGPETYNEQFF. The CDR3 DNA reads as TGTGCTAGTGGTTTGGTAGGGGGGGGCGGGCCGGAGACCTACAATGAGCAGTTCTTC. Drawing the rest from reference TRBV12-5 and TRBJ2-1, the complete variable domain is DARVTQTPRHKVTEMGQEVTMRCQPILGHNTVFWYRQTMMQGLELLAYFRNRAPLDDSGMPKDRFSAEMPDATLATLKIQPSEPRDSAVYFCASGLVGGGGPETYNEQFFGPGTRLTVL.

A few counts support this clone. The CDR3: CASRAYAATEAFF. CDR3 nucleotide sequence: TGTGCCAGCAGAGCATATGCTGCCACTGAAGCTTTCTTT. This chain connects TRBV27 to TRBJ1-1; D is uncertain. Per the germline V gene, CDR1 is MNHEY and CDR2 is SMNVEV (reference sequence). Trimming removed 6 bases from V and 4 bases from J, with 12 bases in between. The CDR3 runs 13 residues.

This chain uses TRBV5-1 with TRBJ1-1; D gene unclear. This CDR3 spans 13 amino acids. Germline V gene lookup returns CDR1 SGHRS and CDR2 YFSETQ. The ends were cut back, 4 bases at V and 5 bases at J, with 12 bases in the middle. Here the CDR3 DNA reads TGCGCCAGCAGCACGGGTGGTGCGACTGAAGCTTTCTTT. Protein product: CASSTGGATEAFF.